The 13 T cell receptor beta chains below all came from one sample that was sequenced in a study of radiation and T cells in renal cell carcinoma. The time point is: baseline pretreatment blood. Documented treatment: 15 Gy SBRT to primary tumor, nephrectomy 4 weeks later. Produced via immunoSEQ multiplex PCR; TCRdb's table is partial and in-frame only. The data contain 100,000 to 150,000 clones, roughly 80% of them singletons. This material consisted of blood, taken from a patient whose treatment included radiotherapy and nephrectomy. The receptor set was obtained from an older woman with renal cell carcinoma.

V usage is TRBV19 and J usage is TRBJ1-1, with 8 nucleotides matching TRBD1. The germline V gene encodes CDR1 LNHDA and CDR2 SQIVND (reference sequence). V was pared by 1 base and J by 3 bases, with 16 bases of the junction left unmatched. This CDR3 region has 19 residues. The CDR3 spells CASSIGGAGTGIFHTEAFF. The CDR3 coding sequence is TGTGCCAGTAGTATAGGAGGGGCCGGGACAGGAATATTCCACACTGAAGCTTTCTTT.

The J gene is TRBJ2-1, the V gene TRBV18; 7 bases are shared with TRBD2. This CDR3 is 16 amino acids long. Germline-derived CDR1 and CDR2 are KGHSH and LQKENI. Trimming at V came to 2 bases and at J to 0 bases, leaving 4 bases not matched to a gene. CDR3 amino acids: CASSPAGALSYNEQFF. CDR3 nucleotide sequence: TGTGCCAGCTCACCAGCGGGAGCCCTCTCCTACAATGAGCAGTTCTTC.

The J gene is TRBJ1-3, the V gene TRBV13, with TRBD1 matching over 7 bases. With V trimmed by 5 bases and J by 4 bases, 5 bases remained unmatched. This CDR3 has 14 residues. Germline CDR1 is PRHDT and CDR2 is FYEKMQ (reference sequence). CDR3 amino acids: CASSPTGRGNTIYF. CDR3 bases: TGTGCCAGCAGCCCGACAGGGCGCGGAAACACCATATATTTT.

The chain has TRBV29-1 and TRBJ2-5; D is unresolved. The V end lost 5 bases, the J end lost 5 bases, and 9 bases lay between the germline ends. CDR3 length equals 11 residues. CDR1 is SQVTM, CDR2 ANQGSEA, per germline. The CDR3 sequence is CSVLVGETQYF. CDR3 bases: TGCAGCGTTCTAGTTGGGGAGACCCAGTACTTC.

The V call is TRBV7-9, the J call TRBJ2-4; D is perhaps TRBD2 (5 bases). The germline gives CDR1 SEHNR, CDR2 FQNEAQ (reference sequence). CDR3 length: 16 amino acids. Trimming pared 5 bases from V and 3 bases from J, leaving 17 bases between. CDR3 sequence (DNA): TGTGCCAGCAGCGCCTCTGGAGGATATAACAAAAACATTCAGTACTTC. This encodes CASSASGGYNKNIQYF.

This chain connects TRBV6-6 to TRBJ1-1; D is perhaps TRBD1 (6 bases). V lost 6 bases to trimming and J lost 3 bases, with 8 bases between them. The CDR3 covers 12 residues. The germline gives CDR1 MNHNY, CDR2 SVGAGI (reference sequence). This chain's CDR3 is CASRRQDTEAFF. In DNA, the CDR3 is TGTGCCAGCAGACGACAGGACACTGAAGCTTTCTTT.

In this sample, this clone turned up a few times. The chain couples TRBV21-1 to TRBJ1-1. TRBV21-1 is a documented pseudogene. The CDR3 length is 12 residues. The CDR3, as DNA: TGTGCCAGCCCCCGCGGCGGGACAGAAGCTTTCTTT. Its translation is CASPRGGTEAFF.

J is TRBJ1-5 and V is TRBV19; D is possibly TRBD1 (5 bases). The V gene's germline CDR1 is LNHDA and CDR2 SQIVND (reference sequence). Trimming removed 3 bases from V and 1 base from J, with 7 bases in between. The CDR3 has 14 residues. Here the CDR3 DNA reads TGTGCCAGTAGTATCCACAGGAGCAATCAGCCCCAGCATTTT. Its protein product is CASSIHRSNQPQHF.

The chain carries TRBV7-9 and TRBJ1-4, with a tentative D call TRBD1 (5 bases). There are 16 residues in the CDR3. In germline, CDR1 is SEHNR, CDR2 FQNEAQ (reference sequence). Trimming removed 5 bases at V and 3 bases at J, with 16 bases between. The chain's CDR3 is CASSPFTPGANEKLFF. The DNA for the CDR3 is TGTGCCAGCAGCCCGTTTACCCCGGGGGCTAATGAAAAACTGTTTTTT.

This sequence joins TRBV30 and TRBJ1-5, with 7 bases identical to TRBD1. Germline V CDR1 and CDR2: GTSNPN, SVGIG (reference sequence). The CDR3 sequence is 16 residues long. The junction had 11 bases not matched to a gene; V was cut back by 4 bases and J by 2 bases. Here the CDR3 DNA reads TGTGCCTGGAACCTGGCGGGTGGACAGGGCAATCAGCCCCAGCATTTT. Translated: CAWNLAGGQGNQPQHF. The entire variable domain, with the rest obtained from reference TRBV30 and TRBJ1-5, is as follows: SQTIHQWPATLVQPVGSPLSLECTVEGTSNPNLYWYRQAAGRGLQLLFYSVGIGQISSEVPQNLSASRPQDRQFILSSKKLLLSDSGFYLCAWNLAGGQGNQPQHFGDGTRLSIL.

This clone was found a few times. The chain couples TRBV27 to TRBJ1-1; tentatively, D is TRBD1 (5 bases). With 3 bases removed from V and 5 bases from J, the gap between germline ends came to 10 bases. The germline gives CDR1 MNHEY, CDR2 SMNVEV (reference sequence). The CDR3 has 13 amino acids. CDR3 region: CASSLGRLTEAFF. CDR3 DNA sequence: TGTGCCAGCAGTTTGGGGCGTCTGACTGAAGCTTTCTTT.

The chain is built from TRBV7-9 and TRBJ2-7, with 8 bases matching TRBD2. The CDR3 is made up of 14 amino acids. V gave up 3 bases and J gave up 2 bases; unmatched junction bases: 3. Germline CDR1 and CDR2: SEHNR and FQNEAQ (reference sequence). The DNA of the CDR3 is TGTGCCAGCAGCTTCGGGGGGGACGCCTACGAGCAGTACTTC. Translating it yields CASSFGGDAYEQYF.

The J gene is TRBJ2-7, the V gene TRBV18, with D possibly being TRBD1 (6 bases). The CDR3 loop spans 14 amino acids. Germline CDR1 is KGHSH and CDR2 is LQKENI. V lost 8 bases and J 5 bases, leaving 19 bases between the germline ends. CDR3 DNA sequence: TGTGCCAGCACTGCAGGGGCCGAACAAAACGAGCAGTACTTC. Amino acid sequence: CASTAGAEQNEQYF. Based on the CDR3 plus reference TRBV18 and TRBJ2-7, the full variable domain is NAGVMQNPRHLVRRRGQEARLRCSPMKGHSHVYWYRQLPEEGLKFMVYLQKENIIDESGMPKERFSAEFPKEGPSILRIQQVVRGDSAAYFCASTAGAEQNEQYFGPGTRLTVT.